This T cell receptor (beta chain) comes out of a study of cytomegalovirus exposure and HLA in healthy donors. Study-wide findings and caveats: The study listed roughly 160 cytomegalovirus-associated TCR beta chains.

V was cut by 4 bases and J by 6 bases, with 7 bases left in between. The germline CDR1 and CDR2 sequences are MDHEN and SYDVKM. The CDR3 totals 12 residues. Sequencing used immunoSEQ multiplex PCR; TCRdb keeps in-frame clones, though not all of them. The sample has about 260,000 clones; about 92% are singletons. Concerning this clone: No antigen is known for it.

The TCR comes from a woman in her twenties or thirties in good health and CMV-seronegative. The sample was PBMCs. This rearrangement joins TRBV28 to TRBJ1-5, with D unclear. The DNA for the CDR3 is TGTGCCAGCAGTTCGCTATCTCAGCCCCAGCATTTT. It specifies CASSSLSQPQHF.